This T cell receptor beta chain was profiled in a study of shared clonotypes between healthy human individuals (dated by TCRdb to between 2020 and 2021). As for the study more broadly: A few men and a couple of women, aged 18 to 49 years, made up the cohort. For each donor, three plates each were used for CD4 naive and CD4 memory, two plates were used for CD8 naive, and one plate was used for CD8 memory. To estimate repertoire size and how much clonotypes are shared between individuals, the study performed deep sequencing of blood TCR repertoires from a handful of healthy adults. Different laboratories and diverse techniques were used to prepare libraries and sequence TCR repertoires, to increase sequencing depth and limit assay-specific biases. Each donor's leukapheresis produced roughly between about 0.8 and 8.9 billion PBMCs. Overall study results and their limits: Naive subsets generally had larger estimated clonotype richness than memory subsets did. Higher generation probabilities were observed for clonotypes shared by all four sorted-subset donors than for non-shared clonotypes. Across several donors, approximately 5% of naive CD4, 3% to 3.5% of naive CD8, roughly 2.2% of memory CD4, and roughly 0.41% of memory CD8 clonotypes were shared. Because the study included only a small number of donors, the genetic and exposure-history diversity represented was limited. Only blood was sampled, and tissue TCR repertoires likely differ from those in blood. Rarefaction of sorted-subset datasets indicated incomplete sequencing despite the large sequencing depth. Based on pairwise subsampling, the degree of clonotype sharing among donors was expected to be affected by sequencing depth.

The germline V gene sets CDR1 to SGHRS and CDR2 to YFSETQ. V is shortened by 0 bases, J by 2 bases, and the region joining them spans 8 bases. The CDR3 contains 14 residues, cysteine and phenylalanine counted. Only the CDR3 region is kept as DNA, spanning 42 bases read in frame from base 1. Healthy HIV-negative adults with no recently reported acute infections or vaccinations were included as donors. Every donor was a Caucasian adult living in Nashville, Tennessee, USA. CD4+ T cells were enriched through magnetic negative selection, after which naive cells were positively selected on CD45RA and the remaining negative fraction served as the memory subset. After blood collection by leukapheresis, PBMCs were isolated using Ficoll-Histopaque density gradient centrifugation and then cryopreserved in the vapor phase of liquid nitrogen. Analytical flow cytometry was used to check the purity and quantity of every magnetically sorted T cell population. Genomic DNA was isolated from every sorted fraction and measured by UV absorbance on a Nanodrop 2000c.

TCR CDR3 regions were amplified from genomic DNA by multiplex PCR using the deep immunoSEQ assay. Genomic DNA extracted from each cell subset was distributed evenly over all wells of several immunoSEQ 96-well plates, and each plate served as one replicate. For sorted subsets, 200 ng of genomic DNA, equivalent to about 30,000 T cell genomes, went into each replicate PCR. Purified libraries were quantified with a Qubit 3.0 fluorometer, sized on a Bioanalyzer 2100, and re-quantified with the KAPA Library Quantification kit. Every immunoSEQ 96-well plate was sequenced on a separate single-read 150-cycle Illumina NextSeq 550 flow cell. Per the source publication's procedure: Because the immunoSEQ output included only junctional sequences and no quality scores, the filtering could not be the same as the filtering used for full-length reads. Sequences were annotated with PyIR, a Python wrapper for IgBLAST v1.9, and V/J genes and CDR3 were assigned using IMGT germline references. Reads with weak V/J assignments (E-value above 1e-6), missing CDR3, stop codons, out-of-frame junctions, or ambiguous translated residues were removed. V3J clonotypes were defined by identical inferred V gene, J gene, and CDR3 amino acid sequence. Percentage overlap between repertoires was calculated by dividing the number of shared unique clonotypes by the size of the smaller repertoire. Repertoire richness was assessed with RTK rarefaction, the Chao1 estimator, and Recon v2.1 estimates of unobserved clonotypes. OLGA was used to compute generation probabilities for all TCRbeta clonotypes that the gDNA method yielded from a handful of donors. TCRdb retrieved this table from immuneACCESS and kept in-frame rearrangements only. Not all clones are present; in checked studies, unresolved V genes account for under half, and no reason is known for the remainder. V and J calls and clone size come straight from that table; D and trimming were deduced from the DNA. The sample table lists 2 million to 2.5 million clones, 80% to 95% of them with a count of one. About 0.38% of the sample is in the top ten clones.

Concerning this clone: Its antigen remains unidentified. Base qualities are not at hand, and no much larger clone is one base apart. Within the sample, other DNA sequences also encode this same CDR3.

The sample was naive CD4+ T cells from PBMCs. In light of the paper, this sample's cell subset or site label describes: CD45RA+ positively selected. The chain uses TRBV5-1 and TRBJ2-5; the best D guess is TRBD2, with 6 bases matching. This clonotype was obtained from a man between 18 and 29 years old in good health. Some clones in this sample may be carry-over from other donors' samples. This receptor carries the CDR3 CASSLDGGQETQYF. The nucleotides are TGCGCCAGCAGCTTGGACGGGGGACAAGAGACCCAGTACTTC.